A single sample is the source of the 27 T cell receptor beta chains below, sequenced in a study of shared clonotypes between healthy human individuals. Profiled with immunoSEQ multiplex PCR; TCRdb holds only in-frame clones, not every one. Of a few hundred thousand clones listed, around 87% were seen once; the top ten hold about 16%. The sequencing sample was made of memory CD8+ T cells sorted from blood. Subset described: CD45RO+ cells pooled with CCR7-negative TemRA cells. Receptor source: a young man in good health.

The chain recombines TRBV4-1 with TRBJ1-2; the D gene is possibly TRBD1 (6 bases). Germline lookup yields CDR1 MGHRA and CDR2 YSYEKL. The V gene lost 1 base and the J gene lost 8 bases, with 11 bases spanning the gap. CDR3 length: 13 residues. The CDR3 spells CASSQGLRGGYTF. The DNA for the CDR3 is TGCGCCAGCAGCCAAGGCCTCAGGGGCGGCTACACCTTC.

This chain links TRBV4-1 with TRBJ2-3; D gene unclear. The CDR3 extends over 16 amino acids. Between the trimmed V and J ends, which lost 4 bases and 0 bases, there was a span of 14 bases. Germline CDR1 MGHRA, CDR2 YSYEKL. CDR3 in amino acids: CASSRGAETSTDTQYF. The CDR3 nucleotides read TGCGCCAGCAGCCGCGGCGCAGAAACTAGCACAGATACGCAGTATTTT.

The rearrangement links TRBV6-1 to TRBJ2-7; 9 nucleotides match TRBD2. This CDR3 comprises 14 residues. Germline V gene lookup returns CDR1 MNHNS and CDR2 SASEGT. V shed 3 bases and J 3 bases; nucleotides not matched to a gene: 3. Written as DNA, the CDR3 is TGTGCCAGCAGTGACGGAGCGGGGGGCTACGAGCAGTACTTC. It specifies CASSDGAGGYEQYF.

The rearrangement joins TRBV11-2 to TRBJ1-5; D is ambiguous. Trimming pared 2 bases from V and 0 bases from J, leaving 5 bases between. This CDR3 is built from 14 residues. Germline V gene data show CDR1 as SGHAT and CDR2 as FQNNGV. The CDR3, as DNA: TGTGCCAGCAGCTTACTTTCTAGCAATCAGCCCCAGCATTTT. It translates to CASSLLSSNQPQHF.

This clone was picked up a small number of times. The J gene is TRBJ1-4, the V gene TRBV19; weak D call: TRBD1 (6 bases). The CDR3 totals 13 residues. The V end lost 5 bases, the J end lost 7 bases, and 11 bases lay between the germline ends. Germline CDR1 is LNHDA and CDR2 is SQIVND (reference sequence). CDR3 amino acids: CASSQGSAEKLFF. As DNA, the CDR3 is TGTGCCAGTAGTCAGGGGTCGGCTGAAAAACTGTTTTTT.

The chain carries TRBV27 and TRBJ1-6; weak D call: TRBD1 (5 bases). CDR1 MNHEY and CDR2 SMNVEV come from the germline V gene (reference sequence). The V end lost 4 bases, the J end lost 6 bases, and 10 bases lay between the germline ends. This CDR3 has 14 residues. The CDR3 DNA is TGTGCCAGCAGTTATCAGGGCTCTAATTCACCCCTCCACTTT. Its protein product is CASSYQGSNSPLHF.

In regard to this clone: The same CDR3 arises from other DNA sequences in this sample as well. This rearrangement joins TRBV4-1 to TRBJ1-1, with 9 bases fitting TRBD1. The CDR3 loop spans 14 amino acids. V trimming: 0 bases; J trimming: 6 bases; junction bases outside the gene matches: 2. The germline V gene has CDR1 MGHRA and CDR2 YSYEKL. The CDR3 DNA is TGCGCCAGCAGCCAAGAACAGGGGGCAGCTGAAGCTTTCTTT. Its protein product is CASSQEQGAAEAFF.

With regard to this clone: This same CDR3 is encoded by further DNA sequences in the sample. The V call is TRBV2, the J call TRBJ2-3, with D hard to call. V was cut by 3 bases and J by 2 bases, with 6 bases left in between. Looked up from germline, CDR1 is SNHLY and CDR2 is FYNNEI. CDR3 length: 13 residues. The CDR3 coding sequence is TGTGCCAGCAGTGATCGCTCCACAGATACGCAGTATTTT. The encoded protein is CASSDRSTDTQYF.

The rearrangement joins TRBV5-8 to TRBJ1-4; 8 nucleotides align to TRBD1. V lost 4 bases, J lost 4 bases, and 9 bases stayed unmatched. Germline loops: CDR1 SGHTS, CDR2 YDEGEE. This CDR3 contains 16 residues. Here the CDR3 DNA reads TGTGCCAGCAGCCGCAGGGGTGACAGGGGTAATGAAAAACTGTTTTTT. The encoded protein is CASSRRGDRGNEKLFF.

This clone appeared a single time. The chain has TRBV2 and TRBJ2-5; D is uncertain. Germline CDR1 reads SNHLY; CDR2 reads FYNNEI. The CDR3 totals 15 residues. V was trimmed by 3 bases and J by 3 bases, leaving 14 bases between them. The DNA of the CDR3 is TGTGCCAGCAGTGATCCACCACGTGGGGAAGAGACCCAGTACTTC. Its translation is CASSDPPRGEETQYF. The full variable domain, rest sourced from reference TRBV2 and TRBJ2-5, is EPEVTQTPSHQVTQMGQEVILRCVPISNHLYFYWYRQILGQKVEFLVSFYNNEISEKSEIFDDQFSVERPDGSNFTLKIRSTKLEDSAMYFCASSDPPRGEETQYFGPGTRLLVL.

The genes are TRBV27 and TRBJ2-3; the D gene could be TRBD1 or TRBD2 (5 bases each). Germline V CDR1 and CDR2: MNHEY, SMNVEV (reference sequence). This CDR3 contains 16 residues. V was clipped by 3 bases and J by 0 bases, with 13 bases between them. DNA for the CDR3: TGTGCCAGCAGTTTGGGACCGATATATAGCACAGATACGCAGTATTTT. It translates to CASSLGPIYSTDTQYF.

CDR3 residues: CASSEWDSGNQPQHF. The CDR3 coding sequence is TGTGCCAGCAGTGAATGGGACAGCGGCAATCAGCCCCAGCATTTT. The chain employs TRBV6-1 and TRBJ1-5; 7 positions agree with TRBD1. Germline CDR1 MNHNS, CDR2 SASEGT. The trim removed 2 bases at V and 2 bases at J, leaving 3 bases unmatched. The CDR3 has 15 residues.

The chain recombines TRBV4-3 with TRBJ2-3, with D possibly TRBD2 on 5 matching bases. Trimming removed 1 base at V and 3 bases at J, with 5 bases between. CDR1 LGHNA and CDR2 YSLEER come from the germline V gene. CDR3 length: 13 residues. The CDR3 DNA follows: TGCGCCAGCAGCCAAGCGGGGACAGATACGCAGTATTTT. It specifies CASSQAGTDTQYF.

The genes are TRBV29-1 and TRBJ2-7; perhaps D is TRBD1 or TRBD2 (6 bases each). The CDR3 loop spans 14 amino acids. The ends were cut back, 4 bases at V and 4 bases at J, with 17 bases in the middle. Germline V gives CDR1 SQVTM, CDR2 ANQGSEA. The CDR3 DNA reads as TGCAGCGTTGGGGGGGAGGACAGCTATTACGAGCAGTACTTC. Its protein is CSVGGEDSYYEQYF.

This clone was seen just once. The V and J genes are TRBV28 and TRBJ1-1, with D maybe TRBD1 (5 bases). Per germline, CDR1 MDHEN and CDR2 SYDVKM. With 4 bases removed from V and 0 bases from J, the gap between germline ends came to 24 bases. This CDR3 region has 19 residues. The CDR3 nucleotides are TGTGCCAGCAGTTCAGGCAATAAGAAAGACAGTTACCTGAACACTGAAGCTTTCTTT. Protein sequence: CASSSGNKKDSYLNTEAFF. Variable domain in full (rest from reference TRBV28 and TRBJ1-1): DVKVTQSSRYLVKRTGEKVFLECVQDMDHENMFWYRQDPGLGLRLIYFSYDVKMKEKGDIPEGYSVSREKKERFSLILESASTNQTSMYLCASSSGNKKDSYLNTEAFFGQGTRLTVV.

This clone was observed a single time. The gene calls are TRBV6-1 and TRBJ1-6; D remains ambiguous. CDR1 MNHNS and CDR2 SASEGT come from the germline V gene. V lost 1 base and J lost 1, with 8 bases in between. CDR3 length equals 16 residues. CDR3 protein: CASSEGRGSYNSPLHF. The CDR3 DNA sequence: TGTGCCAGCAGTGAAGGTCGGGGATCCTATAATTCACCCCTCCACTTT.

This rearrangement joins TRBV2 to TRBJ1-4; 7 bases map to TRBD1. Unmatched junction bases numbered 8, after V lost 6 bases and J lost 13 bases. This CDR3 comprises 12 residues. Germline CDR1 reads SNHLY; CDR2 reads FYNNEI. The CDR3 nucleotides read TGTGCCAGCAGGGCACAGGGGAGGACACTGTTTTTT. It encodes CASRAQGRTLFF.

This clone was observed a single time. This chain links TRBV5-4 with TRBJ1-6, with TRBD1 matching 8 bases. Germline values: CDR1 SGHNT, CDR2 YYREEE (reference sequence). The CDR3 extends over 14 amino acids. With V trimmed by 4 bases and J by 9 bases, 6 bases remained unmatched. CDR3 amino acids: CASSLQQGGSPLHF. The CDR3 DNA reads as TGTGCCAGCAGCCTGCAACAGGGGGGTTCACCCCTCCACTTT.

The chain joins TRBV5-1 to TRBJ2-7; TRBD1 matches at 10 bases. There are 17 residues in the CDR3. Trimming took 6 bases from V and 2 from J; bases not matched to a gene: 14. Per germline, CDR1 SGHRS and CDR2 YFSETQ. This chain's CDR3 is CASTLSRGGTGAYEQYF. CDR3 nucleotides: TGCGCCAGCACCTTATCAAGGGGCGGGACAGGGGCCTACGAGCAGTACTTC. The variable domain in full, with the rest retrieved from reference TRBV5-1 and TRBJ2-7, is KAGVTQTPRYLIKTRGQQVTLSCSPISGHRSVSWYQQTPGQGLQFLFEYFSETQRNKGNFPGRFSGRQFSNSRSEMNVSTLELGDSALYLCASTLSRGGTGAYEQYFGPGTRLTVT.

This sequence joins TRBV13 and TRBJ2-7, with a possible D match to TRBD1 (8 bases). The V and J ends lost 5 bases and 1 base respectively, with 12 bases between them. The CDR3 is 14 amino acids. Germline assignment: CDR1 PRHDT and CDR2 FYEKMQ (reference sequence). The CDR3 reads CASSQRDRSYEQYF. In nucleotides, the CDR3 is TGTGCCAGCAGCCAGCGGGACAGGTCCTACGAGCAGTACTTC.

This clone was counted between two and nine times. The rearrangement links TRBV9 to TRBJ2-5; D may correspond to TRBD1 or TRBD2 (6 bases each). V was trimmed by 0 bases and J by 2 bases, leaving 11 bases between them. This CDR3 comprises 15 residues. From germline, CDR1 is SGDLS and CDR2 YYNGEE. CDR3: CASSVAGALQETQYF. The CDR3, as DNA: TGTGCCAGCAGCGTAGCGGGGGCCCTGCAAGAGACCCAGTACTTC.

Concerning this clone: A read error likely explains this, since a far larger clone differs by one base. The chain couples TRBV5-6 to TRBJ2-7; no firm D call. This CDR3 is 12 amino acids long. Trimming removed 0 bases at V and 4 bases at J, with 5 bases between. Germline CDR1 SGHDT, CDR2 YYEEEE. This CDR3 reads CASSLGEYEQYF. For the CDR3, the DNA is TGTGCCAGCAGCTTGGGTGAATACGAGCAGTACTTC.

The chain is built from TRBV27 and TRBJ2-1; 13 bases agree with TRBD2. CDR1 is MNHEY, CDR2 SMNVEV, per germline (reference sequence). This CDR3 is 14 amino acids long. V was clipped by 4 bases and J by 12 bases; unmatched bases: 6. DNA for the CDR3: TGTGCCAGCAGTTACCTACTAGCGGGAGGGACGCAGTTCTTC. Its translation: CASSYLLAGGTQFF.

This chain uses TRBV6-5 with TRBJ1-4; no reliable D call. The CDR3 sequence is 15 residues long. Germline V gene data show CDR1 as MNHEY and CDR2 as SVGAGI. The germline V and J ends were trimmed by 5 bases and 4 bases, with 14 bases remaining between them. This CDR3 reads CASSPLGVLNEKLFF. In nucleotides, the CDR3 is TGTGCCAGCAGTCCTCTTGGGGTGCTTAATGAAAAACTGTTTTTT.

This clone has just one count. The chain joins TRBV7-9 to TRBJ2-7; unclear D gene. Germline V CDR1 and CDR2: SEHNR, FQNEAQ (reference sequence). This CDR3 region has 13 residues. V lost 5 bases, J lost 2 bases, and 10 bases lay in between. CDR3 coding DNA: TGTGCCAGCAGCCCGCCGCGGCCCTACGAGCAGTACTTC. It specifies CASSPPRPYEQYF. The complete variable domain, with remaining parts taken from reference TRBV7-9 and TRBJ2-7, reads DTGVSQNPRHKITKRGQNVTFRCDPISEHNRLYWYRQTLGQGPEFLTYFQNEAQLEKSRLLSDRFSAERPKGSFSTLEIQRTEQGDSAMYLCASSPPRPYEQYFGPGTRLTVT.

The rearrangement links TRBV2 to TRBJ2-3; 7 positions agree with TRBD2. This CDR3 spans 16 amino acids. V dropped 6 bases and J dropped 0; count of bases not matched to a gene: 9. Germline V gene data show CDR1 as SNHLY and CDR2 as FYNNEI. CDR3 nucleotide sequence: TGTGCCAGCAGGGACTTGGGGGAGGGTAGCACAGATACGCAGTATTTT. Protein product: CASRDLGEGSTDTQYF.

This chain connects TRBV7-9 to TRBJ2-2; D possibly corresponds to TRBD2 (5 bases). The CDR3 length is 13 residues. Per germline, CDR1 SEHNR and CDR2 FQNEAQ (reference sequence). Trimming pared 3 bases from V and 6 bases from J, leaving 8 bases between. DNA of the CDR3: TGTGCCAGCAGCTTCGGGGATTCCGGGGAGCTGTTTTTT. Its translation is CASSFGDSGELFF.